This T cell receptor beta chain is from a study of regulatory T cells in long-lasting Graves disease. This clonotype was counted a few times. Time point described: newly diagnosed GD, antithyroid drugs for less than 3 months. RNA from PBMCs was the source of the TCR library. CDR3 length: 12 residues. In germline, CDR1 is LNHDA, CDR2 SQIVND (reference sequence). V trimming: 7 bases; J trimming: 8 bases; junction bases outside the gene matches: 5. Libraries of TCR beta came from iRepertoire HTBI primers plus Arm-PCR of CDR3 regions. TCRdb used MiXCR to reprocess the multiplex PCR reads, holding one entry per CDR3 protein. Of around 500,000 distinct CDR3 sequences in the sample, 15% to 20% were seen once. These data also formed part of another study, on T cells in Graves' hyperthyroidism and ophthalmopathy.

Sequenced material: peripheral blood mononuclear cells (PBMCs), taken at new diagnosis, from a patient treated with antithyroid drugs. The TCR was taken from a woman aged 35-65 years with Graves disease. The chain carries TRBV19 and TRBJ1-2; 9 positions match TRBD1. Here the CDR3 reads CASKNRGQGYTF. CDR3 nucleotide sequence: TGTGCCAGTAAAAACAGGGGGCAAGGCTACACCTTC.